Below are 18 T cell receptor beta chains sequenced from a single sample in a study of OX40 agonist ivuxolimab in advanced cancers. Generated by immunoSEQ multiplex PCR, the TCRdb table keeps only in-frame clones and is missing some. The table lists some 85,000 clones, over 75% of them singletons, with approximately 2.4% in the top ten. The source material was CD4+ or CD8+ T cells sorted from blood, sampled in a trial of the OX40 agonist ivuxolimab. The receptors were sampled from an adult with an advanced solid tumor such as melanoma, head and neck, liver or kidney cancer.

This chain joins TRBV10-3 and TRBJ1-2; D remains ambiguous. The CDR3 extends over 12 amino acids. The germline V gene encodes CDR1 ENHRY and CDR2 SYGVKD. V was pared by 3 bases and J by 6 bases, with 8 bases between. CDR3 sequence: CAISENTNGYTF. The CDR3 nucleotides read TGTGCCATCAGTGAAAACACCAATGGCTACACCTTC.

The gene calls are TRBV6-1 and TRBJ2-5; 8 nucleotides match TRBD1. Germline V gene data show CDR1 as MNHNS and CDR2 as SASEGT. V dropped 3 bases and J dropped 4; count of bases not matched to a gene: 4. There are 14 residues in the CDR3. CDR3 amino acids: CASSDGQGGETQYF. CDR3 in DNA: TGTGCCAGCAGTGACGGACAGGGAGGAGAGACCCAGTACTTC.

The chain is built from TRBV28 and TRBJ2-3; weak D call: TRBD2 (5 bases). The CDR3 contains 16 residues. The germline gives CDR1 MDHEN, CDR2 SYDVKM. V was trimmed by 4 bases and J by 3 bases, leaving 17 bases between them. CDR3 sequence (DNA): TGTGCCAGCAGTTCCGTTGGGAGAGGGAAAACAGATACGCAGTATTTT. It encodes CASSSVGRGKTDTQYF. The whole variable domain, remainder taken from reference TRBV28 and TRBJ2-3, is DVKVTQSSRYLVKRTGEKVFLECVQDMDHENMFWYRQDPGLGLRLIYFSYDVKMKEKGDIPEGYSVSREKKERFSLILESASTNQTSMYLCASSSVGRGKTDTQYFGPGTRLTVL.

This rearrangement joins TRBV19 to TRBJ2-2; the match to TRBD1 covers 8 bases. This CDR3 spans 15 amino acids. After removal of 2 bases from V and 3 bases from J, the junction contained 2 bases not matched to a gene. Germline V CDR1 and CDR2: LNHDA, SQIVND (reference sequence). The CDR3 loop is CASSIKTGDTGELFF. Here the CDR3 DNA reads TGTGCCAGTAGTATAAAGACAGGGGACACCGGGGAGCTGTTTTTT. The full variable domain, in which reference TRBV19 and TRBJ2-2 provide the parts outside the CDR3, is DGGITQSPKYLFRKEGQNVTLSCEQNLNHDAMYWYRQDPGQGLRLIYYSQIVNDFQKGDIAEGYSVSREKKESFPLTVTSAQKNPTAFYLCASSIKTGDTGELFFGEGSRLTVL.

Written as DNA, the CDR3 is TGTGCCAGTAGCCGAGATACAGGGGGGTACGAGCAGTACTTC. Amino acid sequence: CASSRDTGGYEQYF. The J gene is TRBJ2-7, the V gene TRBV19; 8 nucleotides agree with TRBD1. V lost 6 bases to trimming and J lost 4 bases; unmatched junction nucleotides: 8. This CDR3 spans 14 amino acids. CDR1 and CDR2 from the germline V gene are LNHDA and SQIVND (reference sequence). The complete variable domain, with remaining parts taken from reference TRBV19 and TRBJ2-7, reads DGGITQSPKYLFRKEGQNVTLSCEQNLNHDAMYWYRQDPGQGLRLIYYSQIVNDFQKGDIAEGYSVSREKKESFPLTVTSAQKNPTAFYLCASSRDTGGYEQYFGPGTRLTVT.

The V and J genes are TRBV11-2 and TRBJ2-1, with 8 positions matching TRBD2. The CDR3 extends over 16 amino acids. Germline loops: CDR1 SGHAT, CDR2 FQNNGV. The junction had 13 bases not matched to a gene; V was cut back by 5 bases and J by 7 bases. As DNA, the CDR3 is TGTGCCAGCAGCCCTGGACTAGGCGGGGGGTGGAATGAGCAGTTCTTC. Translating gives CASSPGLGGGWNEQFF.

The gene calls are TRBV2 and TRBJ1-4; D may be TRBD1 (5 bases). CDR3 length: 14 residues. V lost 4 bases to trimming and J lost 5 bases, with 11 bases between them. Germline V lookup: CDR1 SNHLY, CDR2 FYNNEI. DNA for the CDR3: TGTGCCAGCAGTGGTGACAGCGAGAATGAAAAACTGTTTTTT. This encodes CASSGDSENEKLFF.

The rearrangement links TRBV5-4 to TRBJ2-1; 10 bases map to TRBD2. The CDR3 runs 16 residues. The germline gives CDR1 SGHNT, CDR2 YYREEE (reference sequence). The junction had 8 bases not matched to a gene; V was cut back by 4 bases and J by 4 bases. In DNA, the CDR3 is TGTGCCAGCAGCCCTAGCGGGAGAGAACGTTACAATGAGCAGTTCTTC. It encodes CASSPSGRERYNEQFF.

The genes are TRBV6-5 and TRBJ1-4, with TRBD1 matching 7 bases. J was trimmed by 8 bases and V by 5 bases; bases with no gene match: 8. This CDR3 spans 14 amino acids. Germline loops: CDR1 MNHEY, CDR2 SVGAGI. The DNA for the CDR3 is TGTGCCAGCAGTAGACGACAGGGAGGAGAAAAACTGTTTTTT. This encodes CASSRRQGGEKLFF.

The rearrangement uses TRBV5-1 and TRBJ2-5; D ambiguous. Looked up from germline, CDR1 is SGHRS and CDR2 is YFSETQ. Trimming shortened V by 1 base and J by 4 bases, and 8 bases separated the two germline ends. The CDR3 consists of 13 residues. The DNA for the CDR3 is TGCGCCAGCAGCTTGTGGGTGGGAGAGACCCAGTACTTC. This sequence encodes CASSLWVGETQYF.

This clone was picked up one time. CDR3 sequence reads: CASRFGQGLDTEAFF. DNA for the CDR3: TGTGCCAGCAGATTCGGACAGGGGCTCGACACTGAAGCTTTCTTT. The rearrangement joins TRBV6-5 to TRBJ1-1, with 9 bases matching TRBD1. The CDR3 sequence is 15 residues long. CDR1 and CDR2 from the germline V gene are MNHEY and SVGAGI. V shed 6 bases and J 3 bases; nucleotides not matched to a gene: 8.

CDR3 sequence reads: CASSPHGQGANVLTF. CDR3 sequence (DNA): TGTGCCAGCAGTCCCCATGGTCAGGGGGCCAACGTCCTGACTTTC. V usage is TRBV28 and J usage is TRBJ2-6; D is ambiguous. V was cut by 5 bases and J by 4 bases, with 12 bases left in between. Germline CDR1 and CDR2: MDHEN and SYDVKM. The CDR3 contains 15 residues.

The J gene is TRBJ2-7, the V gene TRBV21-1; no check of the table's D call, TRBD1, against the DNA was made. TRBV21-1 is marked as a pseudogene. CDR3 length equals 15 residues. The DNA for the CDR3 is TGTGCCAGCAGCAAAGGTGGGACACCTCGCTACGAGCAGTACTTC. Translation gives CASSKGGTPRYEQYF.

The V call is TRBV6-5, the J call TRBJ2-1; unclear D gene. Germline V CDR1 and CDR2: MNHEY, SVGAGI. There are 14 residues in the CDR3. V was pared by 2 bases and J by 2 bases, with 7 bases between. CDR3: CASSYGFTYNEQFF. CDR3 bases: TGTGCCAGCAGTTACGGTTTTACCTACAATGAGCAGTTCTTC.

CDR3 residues: CASSLAGVGRTDTQYF. Written as DNA, the CDR3 is TGCGCCAGCAGCTTGGCGGGGGTAGGGCGCACAGATACGCAGTATTTT. This sequence joins TRBV5-1 and TRBJ2-3; TRBD2 is a possible D gene (6 bases). The V gene lost 0 bases and the J gene lost 1 base, with 12 bases spanning the gap. The CDR3 is made up of 16 amino acids. Looked up from germline, CDR1 is SGHRS and CDR2 is YFSETQ.

This chain joins TRBV7-2 and TRBJ2-3, with TRBD2 identical over 7 bases. Germline CDR1 SGHTA, CDR2 FQGNSA. J was trimmed by 10 bases and V by 3 bases; bases with no gene match: 4. The CDR3 is 12 amino acids. CDR3 in amino acids: CASSFPRGAQYF. In DNA form, the CDR3 reads TGTGCCAGCAGCTTTCCTCGGGGGGCGCAGTATTTT.

The chain carries TRBV30 and TRBJ2-4; the D gene is possibly TRBD2 (5 bases). V lost 1 base to trimming and J lost 1 base, with 11 bases between them. The CDR3 totals 15 residues. Looked up from germline, CDR1 is GTSNPN and CDR2 is SVGIG (reference sequence). This CDR3 reads CAWSGHSGAKNIQYF. Here the CDR3 DNA reads TGTGCCTGGAGTGGACATTCGGGGGCCAAAAACATTCAGTACTTC. Filled out from reference TRBV30 and TRBJ2-4, the complete variable domain reads SQTIHQWPATLVQPVGSPLSLECTVEGTSNPNLYWYRQAAGRGLQLLFYSVGIGQISSEVPQNLSASRPQDRQFILSSKKLLLSDSGFYLCAWSGHSGAKNIQYFGAGTRLSVL.

The genes are TRBV11-2 and TRBJ2-2; D not certain. V lost 5 bases to trimming and J lost 2 bases, with 3 bases between them. The germline gives CDR1 SGHAT, CDR2 FQNNGV. The length of the CDR3 is 12 residues. CDR3 protein: CASSRNTGELFF. In DNA, the CDR3 is TGTGCCAGCAGCAGAAACACCGGGGAGCTGTTTTTT. Full variable domain (remainder filled in from reference TRBV11-2 and TRBJ2-2): EAGVAQSPRYKIIEKRQSVAFWCNPISGHATLYWYQQILGQGPKLLIQFQNNGVVDDSQLPKDRFSAERLKGVDSTLKIQPAKLEDSAVYLCASSRNTGELFFGEGSRLTVL.